This TCR beta chain was identified in a study of shared clonotypes between healthy human individuals. Study-wide background: Per donor, three plates held CD4 naive cells, three held CD4 memory, two held CD8 naive and one held CD8 memory. Study-wide results and limits: Genetic and exposure-history diversity was limited by the small donor number. The four-donor shared clonotypes exceeded non-shared clonotypes in generation probability, with non-shared ones scoring lower.

Libraries were prepared by immunoSEQ multiplex PCR; TCRdb keeps only in-frame clonotypes and omits some of them. Among 2 million to 2.5 million clones listed, over 85% were seen once. Healthy adults negative for HIV, lacking recent acute infections or vaccinations, served as donors. V lost 5 bases and J lost 10; bases outside the gene matches: 5. Germline V gene data show CDR1 as SGHTA and CDR2 as FQGTGA. The CDR3 totals 13 residues. In the case of this clone: The antigen is undetermined.

Sample: naive CD4+ T cells from PBMCs. Subset noted: CD45RA+ positively selected. The TCR comes from a man younger than 30 in good health. Some clones in this sample may be carry-over from other donors' samples. This chain links TRBV7-3 with TRBJ2-1; 10 bases map to TRBD1. CDR3 coding DNA: TGTGCCAGCAGCCTAGGGACAGGGGCCGAGCAGTTCTTC. This gives the protein CASSLGTGAEQFF.